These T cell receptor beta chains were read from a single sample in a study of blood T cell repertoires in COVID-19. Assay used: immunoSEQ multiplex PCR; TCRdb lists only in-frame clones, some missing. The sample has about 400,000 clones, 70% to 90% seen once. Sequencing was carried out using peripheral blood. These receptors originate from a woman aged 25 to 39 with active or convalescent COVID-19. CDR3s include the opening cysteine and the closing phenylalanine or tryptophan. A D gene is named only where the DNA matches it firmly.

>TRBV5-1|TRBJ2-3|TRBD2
CASSTGTSGSTDTQYF
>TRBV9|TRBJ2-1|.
CASSVLSDEQFF
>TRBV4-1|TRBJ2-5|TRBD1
CASSPLGKDRVLSLTQYF
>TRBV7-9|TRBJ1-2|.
CASRVVRASAGYTF
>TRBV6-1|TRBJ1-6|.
CASSEQTSNLHF
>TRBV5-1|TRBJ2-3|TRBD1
CASSGTGSTDTQYF
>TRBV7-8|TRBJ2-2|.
CASSLQVPTGELFF
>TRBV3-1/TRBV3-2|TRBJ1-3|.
CASSQASSSRSGNTIYF
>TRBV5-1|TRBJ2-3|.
CASSPDTGRISTDTQYF
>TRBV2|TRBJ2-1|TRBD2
CASRRLAGGGNEQFF
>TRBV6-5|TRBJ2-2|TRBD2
CASSRPTSGHEELFF
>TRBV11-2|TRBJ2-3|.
CASSLGPTTDTQYF
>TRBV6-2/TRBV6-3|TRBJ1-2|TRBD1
CASSQDRVGGYTF
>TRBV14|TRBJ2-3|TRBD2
CASSPHTGGGSTDTQYF
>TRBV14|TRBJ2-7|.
CASSQSILGHFGYEQYF
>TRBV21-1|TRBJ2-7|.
CASSTLGGSTDEQYF
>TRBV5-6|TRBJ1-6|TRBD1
CASSLGGQVYNSPLHF
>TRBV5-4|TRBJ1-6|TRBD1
CTSRGQPGPNSPLHF
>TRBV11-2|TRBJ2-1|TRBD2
CASSNGGNNEQFF
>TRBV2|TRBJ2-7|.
CASSEGTNIYEQYF